A selection of T cell receptor beta chains follows, all from one sample in a study of T cells in tumors after PD-1 blockade. Sequencing was performed with immunoSEQ multiplex PCR; in TCRdb, only in-frame clones are kept and a portion is missing. The sample includes under 9,000 clones, about 68% of them seen just once. The sample here was tumor tissue, taken after anti-PD-1 treatment. These receptors were taken from a human donor with basal cell carcinoma. The CDR3 runs from the conserved cysteine through the conserved F or W. The D gene is left open where the match is weak. Clone size, where shown, is once, few, many, or a class for clones that have expanded.

TGCAGCGTTGATGTGGGCACTGAAGCTTTCTTT CSVDVGTEAFF TRBV29-1 . TRBJ1-1 . 11
TGTGCCAGTAGTATTAAGGGGGCTTTACCCACTGAAGCTTTCTTT CASSIKGALPTEAFF TRBV19 few TRBJ1-1 TRBD1 15
TGTGCCACCAGTGATTTGAAGGGGCCGAAAAAGAACACTGAAGCTTTCTTT CATSDLKGPKKNTEAFF TRBV24-1 . TRBJ1-1 . 17
TGTGCCAGCAGCTTCTCGGGACAGGGATCGAATGAGCAGTTCTTC CASSFSGQGSNEQFF TRBV5-6 . TRBJ2-1 TRBD1 15
TGTGCCTGGAGTCTTACAGGTTTCTCTGGGGCCAACGTCCTGACTTTC CAWSLTGFSGANVLTF TRBV30 . TRBJ2-6 . 16
TGTGCCAGCAGCCAAGATCCCCTCCGGGTAGCGTATCGTGGGGCCCAGTACTTC CASSQDPLRVAYRGAQYF TRBV3-1/TRBV3-2 . TRBJ2-5 . 18
TGTGCCAGCAGCACGGATAACTATGGCTACACCTTC CASSTDNYGYTF TRBV2 . TRBJ1-2 . 12
TGTGCCAGCAGTGGTTGGACGGAAGGCTATGGCTACACCTTC CASSGWTEGYGYTF TRBV2 . TRBJ1-2 . 14
TGTGCCAGCGCGTCGGACAGGTTCTATGGCTACACCTTC CASASDRFYGYTF TRBV12-3/TRBV12-4 . TRBJ1-2 TRBD1 13
TGCGCCAGCAGCCCACAGGGCTGGGGCGAGCAGTACTTC CASSPQGWGEQYF TRBV5-1 . TRBJ2-7 . 13
TGCAGCGTTGGAGGGGTTTCGAACACTGAAGCTTTCTTT CSVGGVSNTEAFF TRBV29-1 once TRBJ1-1 . 13
TGTGCCTGGAGTGTATGGAACCAGGGAACTGAAGCTTTCTTT CAWSVWNQGTEAFF TRBV30 . TRBJ1-1 . 14
TGTGCCAGCAGCCTACGGGGGGCCAGTGGCTACACCTTC CASSLRGASGYTF TRBV13 . TRBJ1-2 . 13
TGTGCCATCAGTGTCCTCAGAGGCGAGCAGTACTTC CAISVLRGEQYF TRBV10-3 . TRBJ2-7 . 12
TGTGCCAGCAGTTTATTGGGACTAGCGGGGGGGGCCACAGATACGCAGTATTTT CASSLLGLAGGATDTQYF TRBV27 . TRBJ2-3 TRBD2 18
TGTGCCAGCAGTGAAGGGACAGGGGCCCGGTATGGCTACACCTTC CASSEGTGARYGYTF TRBV2 few TRBJ1-2 TRBD1 15
TGTGCCAGCTCTACCTCAGCCAGCTCACCACATGGCTACACCTTC CASSTSASSPHGYTF TRBV18 . TRBJ1-2 . 15
TGTGCATGGAGTGTAAGGAGTGAAGCTTTCTTT CAWSVRSEAFF TRBV30 . TRBJ1-1 . 11
TGTGCCAGCAGCGTTAGACAGGAAACCTACAATGAGCAGTTCTTC CASSVRQETYNEQFF TRBV9 once TRBJ2-1 . 15
TGTGCCAGCAGCTTAGTGGGTCTTAGCAATCAGCCCCAGCATTTT CASSLVGLSNQPQHF TRBV5-8 . TRBJ1-5 . 15
TGTGCCAGCAGCCCGGGACGGTTCGGGGTAGCCCTCCACTTT CASSPGRFGVALHF TRBV3-1/TRBV3-2 . TRBJ1-6 . 14